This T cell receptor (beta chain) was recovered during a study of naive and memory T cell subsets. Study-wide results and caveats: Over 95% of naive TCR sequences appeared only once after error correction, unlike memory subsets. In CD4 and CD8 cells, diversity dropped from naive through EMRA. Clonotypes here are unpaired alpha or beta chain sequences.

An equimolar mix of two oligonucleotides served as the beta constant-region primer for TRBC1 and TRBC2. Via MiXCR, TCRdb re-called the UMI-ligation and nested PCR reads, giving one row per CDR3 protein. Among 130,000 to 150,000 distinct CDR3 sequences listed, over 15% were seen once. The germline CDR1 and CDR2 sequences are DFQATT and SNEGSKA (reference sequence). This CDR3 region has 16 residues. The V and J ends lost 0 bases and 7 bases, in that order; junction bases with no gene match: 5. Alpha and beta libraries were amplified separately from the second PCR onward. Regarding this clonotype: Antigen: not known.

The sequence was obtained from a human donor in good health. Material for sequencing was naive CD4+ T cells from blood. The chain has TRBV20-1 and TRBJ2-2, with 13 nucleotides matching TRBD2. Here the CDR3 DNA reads TGCAGTGCTAGAGATCGACTAGCGGGAGGATACGGGGAGCTGTTTTTT. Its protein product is CSARDRLAGGYGELFF.